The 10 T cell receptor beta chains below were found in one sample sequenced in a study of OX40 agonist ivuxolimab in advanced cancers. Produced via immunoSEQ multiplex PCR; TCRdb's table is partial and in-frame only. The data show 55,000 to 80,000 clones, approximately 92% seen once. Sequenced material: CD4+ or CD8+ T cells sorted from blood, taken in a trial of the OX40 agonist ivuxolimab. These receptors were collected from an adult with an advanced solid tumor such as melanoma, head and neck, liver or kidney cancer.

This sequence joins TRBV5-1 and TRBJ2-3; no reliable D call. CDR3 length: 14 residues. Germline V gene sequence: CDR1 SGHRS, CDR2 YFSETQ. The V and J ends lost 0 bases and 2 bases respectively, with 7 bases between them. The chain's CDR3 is CASSLVSPTDTQYF. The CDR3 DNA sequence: TGCGCCAGCAGCTTGGTCTCACCCACAGATACGCAGTATTTT.

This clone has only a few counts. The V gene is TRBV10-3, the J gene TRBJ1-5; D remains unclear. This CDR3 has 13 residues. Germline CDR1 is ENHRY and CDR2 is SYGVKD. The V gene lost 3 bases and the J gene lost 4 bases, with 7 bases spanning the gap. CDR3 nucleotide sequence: TGTGCCATCAGTGACAACTTGAATCAGCCCCAGCATTTT. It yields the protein CAISDNLNQPQHF.

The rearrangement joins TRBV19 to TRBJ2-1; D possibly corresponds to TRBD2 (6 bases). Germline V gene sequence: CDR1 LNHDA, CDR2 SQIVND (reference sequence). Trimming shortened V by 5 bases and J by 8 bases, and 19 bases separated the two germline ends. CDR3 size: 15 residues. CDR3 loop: CASSLTGEAYDEQFF. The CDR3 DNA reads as TGTGCCAGTAGTCTCACGGGGGAGGCCTATGATGAGCAGTTCTTC.

The CDR3 protein is CASSQGPGISYEQYF. The DNA for the CDR3 is TGCGCCAGCAGCCAAGGCCCGGGAATCTCCTACGAGCAGTACTTC. The chain uses TRBV4-1 and TRBJ2-7; TRBD2 is a possible D gene (5 bases). The CDR3 has 15 amino acids. V dropped 1 base and J dropped 0 bases, with 10 bases sitting between them. Germline CDR1 and CDR2: MGHRA and YSYEKL.

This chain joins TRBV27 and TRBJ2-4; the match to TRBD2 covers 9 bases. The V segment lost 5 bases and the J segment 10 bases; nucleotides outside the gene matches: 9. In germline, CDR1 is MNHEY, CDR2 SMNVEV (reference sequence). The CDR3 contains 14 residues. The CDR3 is CASSPFGTSSIQYF. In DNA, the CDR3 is TGTGCCAGCAGTCCTTTCGGGACTAGCTCAATTCAGTACTTC.

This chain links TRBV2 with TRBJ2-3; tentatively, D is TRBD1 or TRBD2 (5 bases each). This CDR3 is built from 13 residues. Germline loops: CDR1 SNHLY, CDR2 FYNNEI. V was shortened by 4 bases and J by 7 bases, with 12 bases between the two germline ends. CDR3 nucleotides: TGTGCCAGCAGTGTGTTTGGGGGAAATACGCAGTATTTT. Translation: CASSVFGGNTQYF.

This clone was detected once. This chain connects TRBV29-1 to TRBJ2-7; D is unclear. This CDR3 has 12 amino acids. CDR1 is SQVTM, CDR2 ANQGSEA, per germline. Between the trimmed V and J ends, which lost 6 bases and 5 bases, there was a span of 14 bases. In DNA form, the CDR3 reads TGCAGCGTCGCGAAACAAGGGCACGAGCAGTACTTC. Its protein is CSVAKQGHEQYF.

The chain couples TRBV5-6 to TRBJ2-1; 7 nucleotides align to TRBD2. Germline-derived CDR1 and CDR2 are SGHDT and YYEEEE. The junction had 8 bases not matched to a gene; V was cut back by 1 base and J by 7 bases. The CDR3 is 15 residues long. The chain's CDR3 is CASSLLRASGNEQFF. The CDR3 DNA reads TGTGCCAGCAGCTTGTTAAGGGCTAGCGGAAATGAGCAGTTCTTC.

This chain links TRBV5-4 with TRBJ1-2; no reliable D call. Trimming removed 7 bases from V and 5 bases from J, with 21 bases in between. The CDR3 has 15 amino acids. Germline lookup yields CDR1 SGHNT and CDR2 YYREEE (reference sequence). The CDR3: CASYNSPGRAYGYTF. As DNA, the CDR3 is TGTGCCAGCTATAATTCCCCAGGTCGCGCTTATGGCTACACCTTC.

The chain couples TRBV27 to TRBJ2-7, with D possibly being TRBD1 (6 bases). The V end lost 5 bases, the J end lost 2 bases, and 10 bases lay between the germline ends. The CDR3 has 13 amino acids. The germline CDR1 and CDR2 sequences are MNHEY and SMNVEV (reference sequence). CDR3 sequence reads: CASSPGAPYEQYF. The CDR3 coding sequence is TGTGCCAGCAGTCCAGGGGCTCCCTACGAGCAGTACTTC.